This TCR beta chain is from a study of T cell responses to AZD1222 COVID-19 vaccine. Study-level results: Among those given AZD1222, only five to seven were seropositive at baseline.

Regarding this clone: Its specificity is not known.

V was trimmed by 6 bases and J by 0 bases, leaving 3 bases between them. The CDR3 has 13 amino acids. This table comes from immunoSEQ multiplex PCR, and its TCRdb copy is limited to in-frame clones, with some not included. The data contain 80,000 to 100,000 clones, 80% to 90% of them seen just once; the ten biggest clones take up 6.3%. The sequenced sample was peripheral blood, obtained on day 0 of AZD1222 vaccination. The chain recombines TRBV12-3 or TRBV12-4 with TRBJ2-6; D unclear. The TCR originated in an adult in good health. CDR3: CASRYSGANVLTF. DNA of the CDR3: TGTGCCAGCAGATACTCTGGGGCCAACGTCCTGACTTTC.